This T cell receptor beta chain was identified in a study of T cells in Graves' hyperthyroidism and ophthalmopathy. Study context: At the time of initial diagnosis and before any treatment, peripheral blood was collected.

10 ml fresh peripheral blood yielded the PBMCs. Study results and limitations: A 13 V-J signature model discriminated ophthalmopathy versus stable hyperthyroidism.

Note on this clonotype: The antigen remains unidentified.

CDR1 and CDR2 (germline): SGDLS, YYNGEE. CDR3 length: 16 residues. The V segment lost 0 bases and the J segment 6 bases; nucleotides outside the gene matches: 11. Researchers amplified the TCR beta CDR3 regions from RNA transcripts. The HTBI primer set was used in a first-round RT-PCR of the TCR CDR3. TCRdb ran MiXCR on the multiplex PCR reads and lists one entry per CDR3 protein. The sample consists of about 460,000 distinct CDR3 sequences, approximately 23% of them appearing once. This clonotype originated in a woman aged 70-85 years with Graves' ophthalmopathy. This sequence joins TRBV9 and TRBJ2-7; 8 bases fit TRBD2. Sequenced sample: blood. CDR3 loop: CASSVGPGLGSTEQYF. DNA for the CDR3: TGTGCCAGCAGCGTAGGCCCGGGACTAGGAAGTACCGAGCAGTACTTC.